There are many counts of the clone carrying this T cell receptor beta chain. Using immunoSEQ multiplex PCR, the repertoire was profiled, and TCRdb retains in-frame clones only, with some absent. The sample lists 99,000 or so clones; roughly 79% were seen once. The sample belongs to a study of blood T cell repertoires in COVID-19. Germline assignment: CDR1 MNHEY and CDR2 SMNVEV (reference sequence). CDR3 length equals 16 residues. V was trimmed by 2 bases and J by 2 bases, leaving 13 bases between them. The receptor comes from an elderly man with acute or convalescent COVID-19. Sequenced: peripheral blood. This chain links TRBV27 with TRBJ2-4; D gene uncertain. Here the CDR3 DNA reads TGTGCCAGCAGTTTAGGGTCCCCACAGACCAAAAACATTCAGTACTTC. Translation: CASSLGSPQTKNIQYF.